A selection of T cell receptor beta chains follows, all from one sample in a study of T-cell memory formation after mild COVID-19. Via MiXCR, TCRdb re-called the 5' RACE reads, giving one row per CDR3 protein. The sample has about 150,000 distinct CDR3 sequences, almost 25% seen once. Sample: PBMCs or a T cell subset sorted from them (not recorded which). These receptors were collected from an adult woman who had mild COVID-19 (a few samples of this study predate the infection). Cell type and time point are not known. Both conserved end residues are part of each CDR3. A D gene is named only where the DNA matches it firmly. Clone size is shown for a subset of rows, as once, few, many or a class of expanded clone.

size: few; J: TRBJ2-7; D: NA; V: TRBV7-9; CDR3: CASSRQSRYEQYF; DNA: TGTGCCAGCAGCCGACAGAGCCGGTACGAGCAGTACTTC
size: NA; J: TRBJ1-1; D: TRBD1; V: TRBV19; CDR3: CASSNRGKALNTEAFF; DNA: TGTGCCAGTTCTAACAGGGGAAAGGCCTTGAACACTGAAGCTTTCTTT
size: NA; J: TRBJ2-1; D: NA; V: TRBV20-1; CDR3: CSARDARGYEQFF; DNA: TGCAGTGCTAGAGATGCCAGGGGATACGAGCAGTTCTTC
size: few; J: TRBJ2-1; D: TRBD1; V: TRBV12-3/TRBV12-4; CDR3: CASSSHRGGNEQFF; DNA: TGTGCCAGCAGTTCCCACAGGGGTGGGAATGAGCAGTTCTTC
size: NA; J: TRBJ1-1; D: TRBD1; V: TRBV27; CDR3: CASKSTGEAFF; DNA: TGTGCCAGCAAATCGACAGGGGAAGCTTTCTTT
size: NA; J: TRBJ2-2; D: TRBD1; V: TRBV24-1; CDR3: CATSPTRLGQGARNTGELFF; DNA: TGTGCCACCAGTCCCACCCGTCTGGGACAGGGGGCGCGTAACACCGGGGAGCTGTTTTTT
size: NA; J: TRBJ2-7; D: NA; V: TRBV4-1; CDR3: CASSLNAAMSSYEQYF; DNA: TGCGCCAGCAGCCTCAACGCTGCGATGAGCTCCTACGAGCAGTACTTC
size: few; J: TRBJ2-7; D: NA; V: TRBV5-1; CDR3: CASSAHGTQRGIGGSEQYF; DNA: TGCGCCAGCAGCGCCCATGGGACCCAGCGCGGGATTGGGGGAAGCGAGCAGTACTTC
size: NA; J: TRBJ1-1; D: TRBD1; V: TRBV27; CDR3: CASSSRTGIRNTEAFF; DNA: TGTGCCAGCAGTTCCCGGACAGGGATAAGGAACACTGAAGCTTTCTTT
size: many; J: TRBJ1-2; D: TRBD1; V: TRBV6-5; CDR3: CASSYDRQGRNYGYTF; DNA: TGTGCCAGCAGTTATGATCGACAGGGCCGAAACTATGGCTACACCTTC
size: NA; J: TRBJ2-7; D: NA; V: TRBV4-1; CDR3: CASSPPLGPSYEQYF; DNA: TGCGCCAGCAGCCCCCCTTTAGGTCCCTCCTACGAGCAGTACTTC
size: NA; J: TRBJ2-5; D: NA; V: TRBV18; CDR3: CASFQETQYF; DNA: TGTGCCAGCTTTCAAGAGACCCAGTACTTC
size: NA; J: TRBJ2-7; D: NA; V: TRBV20-1; CDR3: CSARDQEGTYEQYF; DNA: TGCAGTGCTAGAGATCAGGAGGGGACCTACGAGCAGTACTTC
size: few; J: TRBJ2-7; D: NA; V: TRBV6-5; CDR3: CASSYSFQGAGEQYF; DNA: TGTGCCAGCAGTTACTCATTCCAGGGAGCGGGCGAGCAGTACTTC
size: NA; J: TRBJ2-1; D: TRBD2; V: TRBV9; CDR3: CASSESGISYNEQFF; DNA: TGTGCCAGCAGCGAGAGCGGGATCTCCTACAATGAGCAGTTCTTC
size: few; J: TRBJ2-7; D: NA; V: TRBV7-9; CDR3: CASSLSGDEQYF; DNA: TGTGCCAGCAGCTTATCAGGAGACGAGCAGTACTTC
size: NA; J: TRBJ1-1; D: TRBD1; V: TRBV7-6; CDR3: CASSSRTPMTGGFEAFF; DNA: TGTGCCAGCAGCTCCCGAACCCCTATGACAGGGGGCTTTGAAGCTTTCTTT
size: few; J: TRBJ2-2; D: NA; V: TRBV5-1; CDR3: CASSFLGDTGELFF; DNA: TGCGCCAGCAGCTTCCTGGGGGACACCGGGGAGCTGTTTTTT
size: NA; J: TRBJ1-1; D: NA; V: TRBV7-9; CDR3: CASPEPRLITEAFF; DNA: TGTGCCAGCCCTGAACCAAGGCTGATCACTGAAGCTTTCTTT
size: few; J: TRBJ2-7; D: NA; V: TRBV20-1; CDR3: CSARSEDYEQYF; DNA: TGCAGTGCTAGGTCAGAGGACTACGAGCAGTACTTC
size: few; J: TRBJ2-7; D: TRBD1; V: TRBV6-5; CDR3: CASSYRDRGCEQYF; DNA: TGTGCCAGCAGTTACAGAGACAGGGGATGCGAGCAGTACTTC
size: NA; J: TRBJ1-3; D: NA; V: TRBV7-9; CDR3: CASSASLRGNTIYF; DNA: TGTGCCAGCAGCGCCTCTCTTAGGGGAAACACCATATATTTT
size: NA; J: TRBJ2-1; D: NA; V: TRBV29-1; CDR3: CSVGQPLYNEQFF; DNA: TGCAGCGTCGGTCAACCTCTTTACAATGAGCAGTTCTTC
size: many; J: TRBJ2-3; D: NA; V: TRBV7-2; CDR3: CASSPPLRGTDTQYF; DNA: TGTGCCAGCAGCCCCCCACTCCGTGGGACAGATACGCAGTATTTT
size: NA; J: TRBJ2-7; D: NA; V: TRBV7-8; CDR3: CASSTGRSYEQYF; DNA: TGTGCCAGCAGCACCGGACGGTCCTACGAGCAGTACTTC
size: few; J: TRBJ1-1; D: NA; V: TRBV20-1; CDR3: CSATLGGVNTEAFF; DNA: TGCAGTGCCACCCTGGGGGGGGTGAACACTGAAGCTTTCTTT
size: NA; J: TRBJ1-5; D: NA; V: TRBV13; CDR3: CASSSHSSGLGNQPQHF; DNA: TGTGCCAGCAGCTCTCATAGTTCCGGACTGGGCAATCAGCCCCAGCATTTT
size: few; J: TRBJ1-1; D: NA; V: TRBV7-9; CDR3: CASSRLSGRNTEAFF; DNA: TGTGCCAGCTCGCGGCTTTCCGGGAGGAACACTGAAGCTTTCTTT
size: NA; J: TRBJ2-1; D: TRBD2; V: TRBV7-8; CDR3: CASSEGLAAYNEQFF; DNA: TGTGCCAGCTCCGAGGGACTAGCGGCCTACAATGAGCAGTTCTTC
size: NA; J: TRBJ2-7; D: NA; V: TRBV27; CDR3: CASSLSLTGLSYEQYF; DNA: TGTGCCAGCAGTTTATCGTTGACGGGCCTATCCTACGAGCAGTACTTC
size: NA; J: TRBJ2-2; D: TRBD1; V: TRBV2; CDR3: CASSEAGGNTGELFF; DNA: TGTGCCAGCAGTGAGGCAGGGGGTAACACCGGGGAGCTGTTTTTT
size: few; J: TRBJ2-3; D: NA; V: TRBV18; CDR3: CASSEMAAGPVDTQYF; DNA: TGTGCCAGCTCCGAGATGGCGGCGGGACCGGTAGATACGCAGTATTTT
size: few; J: TRBJ2-1; D: TRBD2; V: TRBV5-6; CDR3: CASSPGGSRQFF; DNA: TGTGCCAGCAGCCCGGGGGGGAGCCGGCAGTTCTTC
size: NA; J: TRBJ2-7; D: TRBD1; V: TRBV13; CDR3: CASSSRGTGITYEQYF; DNA: TGTGCCAGCAGCTCTCGAGGGACAGGGATCACCTACGAGCAGTACTTC
size: NA; J: TRBJ2-1; D: NA; V: TRBV2; CDR3: CASSPRGRTNEQFF; DNA: TGTGCCAGCAGCCCGAGGGGGAGGACGAATGAGCAGTTCTTC
size: NA; J: TRBJ2-1; D: NA; V: TRBV4-1; CDR3: CASSQGGVEQFF; DNA: TGCGCCAGCAGCCAAGGGGGTGTTGAGCAGTTCTTC
size: many; J: TRBJ2-1; D: TRBD2; V: TRBV29-1; CDR3: CSAVGLAGRYNEQFF; DNA: TGCAGCGCCGTGGGGCTAGCGGGGCGATACAATGAGCAGTTCTTC
size: NA; J: TRBJ1-2; D: TRBD1; V: TRBV7-9; CDR3: CASSLTGGGYCYTF; DNA: TGTGCCAGCAGCTTGACAGGGGGAGGCTATTGCTACACCTTC
size: NA; J: TRBJ2-1; D: NA; V: TRBV3-1; CDR3: CASSPLPELTDNEQFF; DNA: TGTGCCAGCAGCCCTTTACCCGAACTCACAGACAATGAGCAGTTCTTC
size: NA; J: TRBJ2-5; D: TRBD1; V: TRBV24-1; CDR3: CATSEGQDGKETQYF; DNA: TGTGCCACCAGTGAGGGACAGGATGGAAAAGAGACCCAGTACTTC
size: few; J: TRBJ2-5; D: NA; V: TRBV29-1; CDR3: CSVEGETQYF; DNA: TGCAGCGTTGAAGGGGAGACCCAGTACTTC
size: NA; J: TRBJ2-2; D: NA; V: TRBV7-2; CDR3: CASSYTGSGELFF; DNA: TGTGCCAGCAGTTACACAGGGTCCGGGGAGCTGTTTTTT
size: few; J: TRBJ2-1; D: TRBD2; V: TRBV2; CDR3: CASSQLAGGPSEQFF; DNA: TGTGCCAGCTCGCAGCTAGCGGGAGGGCCGAGTGAGCAGTTCTTC
size: NA; J: TRBJ2-3; D: TRBD1; V: TRBV4-2; CDR3: CASSHSRDRGTDTQYF; DNA: TGTGCCAGCAGCCACAGCCGGGACAGAGGCACAGATACGCAGTATTTT
size: NA; J: TRBJ1-2; D: NA; V: TRBV21-1; CDR3: CASSKTHGGFYGYTF; DNA: TGTGCCAGCAGCAAAACTCACGGGGGTTTCTATGGCTACACCTTC
size: NA; J: TRBJ1-1; D: NA; V: TRBV24-1; CDR3: CATSVGQDRIGAFF; DNA: TGTGCCACCAGTGTAGGGCAGGATCGTATAGGCGCTTTCTTT
size: NA; J: TRBJ2-2; D: NA; V: TRBV4-1; CDR3: CASSQVRDRTGELFF; DNA: TGCGCCAGCAGCCAAGTACGAGACCGTACCGGGGAGCTGTTTTTT
size: NA; J: TRBJ2-2; D: NA; V: TRBV7-2; CDR3: CASSLSLTVTVNTGELFF; DNA: TGTGCCAGCAGCTTATCCCTGACAGTAACAGTGAACACCGGGGAGCTGTTTTTT
size: few; J: TRBJ2-1; D: NA; V: TRBV15; CDR3: CATSSDLRYNEQFF; DNA: TGTGCCACCAGCAGTGACCTCAGGTACAATGAGCAGTTCTTC
size: many; J: TRBJ1-5; D: TRBD1; V: TRBV28; CDR3: CASSFQGAASGSNQPQHF; DNA: TGTGCCAGCAGTTTCCAGGGGGCGGCTTCGGGGAGCAATCAGCCCCAGCATTTT
size: NA; J: TRBJ2-1; D: TRBD2; V: TRBV4-3; CDR3: CASSQRGAGANNEQFF; DNA: TGCGCCAGCAGCCAACGGGGAGCGGGAGCGAACAATGAGCAGTTCTTC
size: NA; J: TRBJ2-5; D: NA; V: TRBV11-3; CDR3: CASSSRDFQETQYF; DNA: TGTGCCAGCAGCTCCCGGGACTTCCAAGAGACCCAGTACTTC
size: NA; J: TRBJ2-2; D: NA; V: TRBV25-1; CDR3: CASSDGTGELFF; DNA: TGTGCCAGCAGTGATGGGACCGGGGAGCTGTTTTTT
size: few; J: TRBJ2-2; D: NA; V: TRBV29-1; CDR3: CSTDSNTGELFF; DNA: TGCTCCACGGACTCAAACACCGGGGAGCTGTTTTTT
size: NA; J: TRBJ2-3; D: TRBD1; V: TRBV7-9; CDR3: CASSIWTGASDTQYF; DNA: TGTGCCAGCAGCATTTGGACAGGGGCTTCAGATACGCAGTATTTT
size: few; J: TRBJ2-2; D: TRBD2; V: TRBV7-9; CDR3: CASSSLTTSGRTNTGELFF; DNA: TGTGCCAGCAGCTCGTTGACGACTAGCGGACGAACGAACACCGGGGAGCTGTTTTTT
size: NA; J: TRBJ1-4; D: TRBD1; V: TRBV12-3/TRBV12-4; CDR3: CASSLDESGTGAPNEKLFF; DNA: TGTGCCAGCAGTTTAGACGAATCCGGGACAGGGGCTCCTAATGAAAAACTGTTTTTT
size: NA; J: TRBJ2-7; D: TRBD1; V: TRBV7-9; CDR3: CASSSQSIDRGPYEQYF; DNA: TGTGCCAGCAGCTCGCAGTCGATCGACAGGGGGCCCTACGAGCAGTACTTC
size: NA; J: TRBJ2-1; D: TRBD2; V: TRBV5-6; CDR3: CASSPLFLADYNEQFF; DNA: TGTGCCAGCAGCCCCCTATTTCTAGCGGATTACAATGAGCAGTTCTTC